Listed below are T cell receptor beta chains from one sample, sequenced in a study of beta chain features in type 1 diabetes. The table came from immunoSEQ multiplex PCR; TCRdb's copy has only in-frame clones and leaves some out. The repertoire has a few hundred thousand clones, roughly 9.8% of them found once; the top ten carry approximately 0.6%. The sample was central memory CD4+ T cells from blood. The source is a man aged 30 to 39 with type 1 diabetes. Both conserved end residues are part of each CDR3. D genes are given only for firm matches. Size is stated for part of the rows, as once, few or many counts, or as a class when the clone is expanded.

j_gene,abundance,v_gene,d_gene,CDR3nt,CDR3aa
TRBJ2-2,NA,TRBV2,TRBD1,TGTGCCAGCAGTGAAGAAGGGACAGGGAACACCGGGGAGCTGTTTTTT,CASSEEGTGNTGELFF
TRBJ1-1,NA,TRBV19,NA,TGTGCCAGTAGTTCCGATCCCATGGGGACTGAAGCTTTCTTT,CASSSDPMGTEAFF
TRBJ1-6,NA,TRBV7-9,NA,TGTGCCAGCAGCTTAAGCGATACAACCCTCCACTTT,CASSLSDTTLHF
TRBJ2-2,few,TRBV30,NA,TGTGCCTGGAGTATAGGTGGGGAGCTGTTTTTT,CAWSIGGELFF
TRBJ1-1,NA,TRBV6-5,NA,TGTGCCAGCAGTTTAGGTCAGGGGAGCACGAACACTGAAGCTTTCTTT,CASSLGQGSTNTEAFF
TRBJ1-4,NA,TRBV27,NA,TGTGCCAGCAGTCTTAGAGGGGGGGGCTACACGTCAACTAATGAAAAACTGTTTTTT,CASSLRGGGYTSTNEKLFF
TRBJ1-1,NA,TRBV5-1,NA,TGCGCCAGCAGCTGGGTCGGGGCGCGGACTGAAGCTTTCTTT,CASSWVGARTEAFF
TRBJ2-7,NA,TRBV9,NA,TGTGCCAGCAACAGGGACACCTCCTCCGGGGAGCAGTACTTC,CASNRDTSSGEQYF
TRBJ2-7,NA,TRBV18,NA,TGTGCCAGCTCACCAATACCGGCCGCAGGGTCCTACGAGCAGTACTTC,CASSPIPAAGSYEQYF
TRBJ2-3,NA,TRBV2,NA,TGTGCCAGCAGTGCCCGCACAGATACGCAGTATTTT,CASSARTDTQYF